The rows below give T cell receptor beta chains drawn from one sample of a study of T cell repertoires in cytomegalovirus infection. MiXCR was run by TCRdb on the reads, yielding one entry per CDR3 protein. This sample has roughly 990,000 distinct CDR3 sequences, with around 29% found just once. Their antigens are not known. The material sequenced was cultured CD8+ T cells from PBMCs, taken from culture after CMV antigen stimulation. These receptors all come from a human donor in good health (CMV status not recorded). Some clones in this sample may be carry-over from other donors' samples. CDR3s include the opening cysteine and the closing phenylalanine or tryptophan. Each record gives: D gene, CDR3 length, V gene, clone size, J gene, CDR3 protein, CDR3 DNA. The D gene is left open where the match is weak. Only some rows state a clone size, as once, few, many or a class for expanded clones.

>.|15|TRBV7-1|.|TRBJ2-4
CASSHQTWEANIQYF
TGTGCCAGCAGCCACCAAACATGGGAGGCAAACATTCAGTACTTC
>.|16|TRBV9|.|TRBJ1-4
CASSVEPGGTNEKLFF
TGTGCCAGCAGCGTAGAGCCGGGGGGGACTAATGAAAAACTGTTTTTT
>.|15|TRBV7-6|few|TRBJ2-1
CASSPSAGSYNEQFF
TGTGCCAGCAGCCCTTCAGCTGGCTCCTACAATGAGCAGTTCTTC
>TRBD2|16|TRBV6-4|.|TRBJ2-1
CASSSTTSGGYNEQFF
TGTGCCAGCAGTTCAACTACTAGCGGGGGATACAATGAGCAGTTCTTC
>.|14|TRBV4-3|.|TRBJ1-6
CASSPAFESRPLHF
TGCGCCAGCAGCCCAGCGTTCGAGTCCCGACCCCTCCACTTT
>.|12|TRBV2|.|TRBJ1-2
CASVRGHYGYTF
TGTGCCAGCGTTCGGGGCCACTATGGCTACACCTTC
>.|15|TRBV7-6|many|TRBJ2-7
CASSLDDSPIYEQYF
TGTGCCAGCAGCTTAGACGACAGCCCAATTTACGAGCAGTACTTC
>TRBD1|20|TRBV10-3|few|TRBJ1-2
CAISEFRGQPESATNYGYTF
TGTGCCATCAGTGAGTTTAGGGGACAGCCCGAAAGTGCTACTAACTATGGCTACACCTTC
>.|13|TRBV7-6|many|TRBJ1-1
CASSSPGLSEAFF
TGTGCCAGCAGCTCACCCGGACTGTCGGAAGCTTTCTTT
>.|13|TRBV27|.|TRBJ1-1
CASSSPGFLEAFF
TGTGCCAGCAGTTCACCGGGATTCCTAGAAGCTTTCTTT
>TRBD2|14|TRBV5-6|few|TRBJ2-5
CASSPPTSAGTQYF
TGTGCCAGCAGCCCTCCAACTAGCGCCGGGACCCAGTACTTC
>TRBD2|17|TRBV7-8|many|TRBJ2-2
CASSPKLAGGNTGELFF
TGTGCCAGCAGCCCGAAGCTGGCGGGGGGGAACACCGGGGAGCTGTTTTTT
>TRBD1|17|TRBV3-1|.|TRBJ1-2
CASSQDLGQGAEHGYTF
TGTGCCAGCAGCCAAGATTTGGGACAGGGGGCAGAACATGGCTACACCTTC
>.|14|TRBV19|.|TRBJ2-1
CASSIVSAPGEQFF
TGTGCCAGTAGTATAGTATCTGCCCCGGGTGAGCAGTTCTTC
>.|13|TRBV2|once|TRBJ2-1
CASWGALGNEQFF
TGTGCCAGCTGGGGGGCCCTGGGCAATGAGCAGTTCTTC
>.|13|TRBV2|.|TRBJ1-1
CASFPTRNTEAFF
TGTGCCAGCTTCCCGACAAGGAACACTGAAGCTTTCTTT
>TRBD2|16|TRBV7-6|.|TRBJ2-3
CVSSLAKRGVTDTQYF
TGTGTCAGCAGCTTAGCGAAGCGGGGGGTCACAGATACGCAGTATTTT
>.|11|TRBV7-9|.|TRBJ1-1
CASSLPGGAFF
TGTGCCAGCAGCTTACCAGGAGGAGCTTTCTTT
>TRBD1|16|TRBV7-2|many|TRBJ2-5
CASSREPTGPPETQYF
TGTGCCAGCAGCCGTGAACCGACAGGGCCCCCAGAGACCCAGTACTTC
>.|16|TRBV7-9|.|TRBJ1-6
CASSSFPSSYNSPLHF
TGTGCCAGCAGCTCCTTCCCGAGCTCCTATAATTCACCCCTCCACTTT
>.|12|TRBV7-2|.|TRBJ1-2
CASSFVGYGYTF
TGTGCCAGCAGCTTCGTCGGTTATGGCTACACCTTC
>TRBD1|12|TRBV12-3/TRBV12-4|many|TRBJ2-2
CASTPGGGELFF
TGTGCCAGCACCCCAGGGGGCGGGGAGCTGTTTTTT
>TRBD1|15|TRBV7-9|.|TRBJ1-1
CASSSTRGVNTEAFF
TGTGCCAGCAGCTCTACCAGGGGGGTGAACACTGAAGCTTTCTTT
>.|15|TRBV5-6|.|TRBJ1-5
CASTKQGRDHQPQHF
TGTGCCAGCACCAAGCAGGGGAGGGACCATCAGCCCCAGCATTTT
>.|17|TRBV12-3/TRBV12-4|many|TRBJ1-3
CASRGGRETSSGNTIYF
TGTGCCAGCAGAGGGGGGAGGGAGACGAGCTCTGGAAACACCATATATTTT
>.|13|TRBV27|few|TRBJ1-5
CASSAGLSQPQHF
TGTGCCAGCAGTGCAGGGTTAAGCCAGCCCCAGCATTTT
>.|15|TRBV7-2|many|TRBJ1-5
CASSSYLQNDQPQHF
TGTGCCAGCAGCTCCTACTTACAGAACGATCAGCCCCAGCATTTT
>.|14|TRBV13|.|TRBJ1-1
CASSRRPSHTEAFF
TGTGCCAGCAGCCGCAGGCCGTCGCACACTGAAGCTTTCTTT
>.|14|TRBV9|.|TRBJ1-1
CASREGAGDTEAFF
TGTGCCAGCAGAGAAGGGGCAGGAGACACTGAAGCTTTCTTT
>TRBD1|17|TRBV14|.|TRBJ1-5
CASSQDRNRGGNQPQHF
TGTGCCAGCAGCCAAGATCGAAACAGGGGCGGCAATCAGCCCCAGCATTTT
>.|15|TRBV6-1|.|TRBJ2-1
CVSSEWGAGGNEQFF
TGTGTCAGCAGTGAATGGGGGGCAGGAGGCAATGAGCAGTTCTTC